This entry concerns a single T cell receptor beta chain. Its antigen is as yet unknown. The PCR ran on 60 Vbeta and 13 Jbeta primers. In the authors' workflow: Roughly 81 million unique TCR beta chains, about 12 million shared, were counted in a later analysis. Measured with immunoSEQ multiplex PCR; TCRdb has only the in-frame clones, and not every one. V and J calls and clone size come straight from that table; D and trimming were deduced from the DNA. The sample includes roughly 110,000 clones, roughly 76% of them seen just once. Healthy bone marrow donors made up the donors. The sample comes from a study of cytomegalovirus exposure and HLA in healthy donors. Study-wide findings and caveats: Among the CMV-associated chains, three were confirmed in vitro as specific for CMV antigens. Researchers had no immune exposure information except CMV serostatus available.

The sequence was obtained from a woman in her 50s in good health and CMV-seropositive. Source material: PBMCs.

The CDR3 region has the DNA TGTGCCAGCAGCTTTGGACAGGGCTATGAAAAACTGTTTTTT. It specifies CASSFGQGYEKLFF. The chain carries TRBV7-9 and TRBJ1-4, with TRBD1 matching over 8 bases. The ends lost 3 bases at V and 6 bases at J; junction bases unmatched: 3. The CDR3 has 14 residues. CDR1 is SEHNR and CDR2 is FQNEAQ in the germline V gene (reference sequence).